The rows below give T cell receptor beta chains drawn from one sample of a study of OX40 agonist ivuxolimab in advanced cancers. The method was immunoSEQ multiplex PCR; TCRdb's version includes in-frame clones alone and lacks a portion of them. The sample comprises 67,000 or so clones, 86% of which are singletons, and under 3.5% rests with the top ten. The sequences come from CD4+ or CD8+ T cells sorted from blood, collected in a trial of the OX40 agonist ivuxolimab. The origin of the receptors is an adult with an advanced solid tumor such as melanoma, head and neck, liver or kidney cancer. Both conserved end residues are part of each CDR3. The order of the fields is J gene, D gene, V gene, CDR3 protein. D genes are given only for firm matches.

J gene: TRBJ2-5; D gene: TRBD2; V gene: TRBV9; CDR3 protein: CASSETGTSVGTQYF
J gene: TRBJ1-4; D gene: TRBD1; V gene: TRBV18; CDR3 protein: CASSPITGARKLFF
J gene: TRBJ1-4; D gene: NA; V gene: TRBV27; CDR3 protein: CASSLSLSSRGEKLFF
J gene: TRBJ2-5; D gene: TRBD1; V gene: TRBV9; CDR3 protein: CASSPRWDSEETQYF
J gene: TRBJ1-3; D gene: TRBD1; V gene: TRBV5-1; CDR3 protein: CASSLAGQGSGNTIYF
J gene: TRBJ1-4; D gene: NA; V gene: TRBV7-9; CDR3 protein: CASSSQGGLEKLFF
J gene: TRBJ2-1; D gene: NA; V gene: TRBV6-1; CDR3 protein: CASSRANEQFF
J gene: TRBJ1-6; D gene: NA; V gene: TRBV7-3; CDR3 protein: CASSWGERPNSPLHF
J gene: TRBJ2-5; D gene: TRBD2; V gene: TRBV5-1; CDR3 protein: CASSLARLAGNQETQYF
J gene: TRBJ1-2; D gene: NA; V gene: TRBV28; CDR3 protein: CASSFSVGALGYTF
J gene: TRBJ2-7; D gene: NA; V gene: TRBV11-2; CDR3 protein: CASSLDGAVYEQYF
J gene: TRBJ1-5; D gene: NA; V gene: TRBV5-6; CDR3 protein: CASSLGGRITQPQHF
J gene: TRBJ1-3; D gene: NA; V gene: TRBV9; CDR3 protein: CASGFGVGSSGNTIYF
J gene: TRBJ2-7; D gene: TRBD1; V gene: TRBV7-2; CDR3 protein: CASCSGQGASEQYF
J gene: TRBJ2-4; D gene: TRBD1; V gene: TRBV29-1; CDR3 protein: CSVEPPGQVPKNIQYF
J gene: TRBJ2-1; D gene: NA; V gene: TRBV5-1; CDR3 protein: CASSVRARGSYNEQFF
J gene: TRBJ2-4; D gene: NA; V gene: TRBV7-2; CDR3 protein: CASSSRARRENIQYF
J gene: TRBJ2-2; D gene: NA; V gene: TRBV27; CDR3 protein: CASSFWTANTGELFF
J gene: TRBJ2-6; D gene: NA; V gene: TRBV7-6; CDR3 protein: CASSGRGSGANVLTF
J gene: TRBJ2-1; D gene: TRBD2; V gene: TRBV4-2; CDR3 protein: CASSLGGGLAGDEQFF
J gene: TRBJ2-3; D gene: NA; V gene: TRBV30; CDR3 protein: CASRVGGTDTQYF
J gene: TRBJ2-1; D gene: NA; V gene: TRBV2; CDR3 protein: CASRAGGHNEQFF
J gene: TRBJ1-2; D gene: NA; V gene: TRBV30; CDR3 protein: CAWSVNTFSYGYTF
J gene: TRBJ1-5; D gene: NA; V gene: TRBV18; CDR3 protein: CASSAEAQPQHF
J gene: TRBJ2-6; D gene: NA; V gene: TRBV30; CDR3 protein: CAWSVGGANVLTF
J gene: TRBJ2-2; D gene: NA; V gene: TRBV5-6; CDR3 protein: CASSWWVAVNTGELFF
J gene: TRBJ2-3; D gene: TRBD2; V gene: TRBV5-1; CDR3 protein: CASSSRGGPRGDTQYF
J gene: TRBJ1-5; D gene: NA; V gene: TRBV2; CDR3 protein: CASTVRGQGQPQHF
J gene: TRBJ1-1; D gene: TRBD1; V gene: TRBV2; CDR3 protein: CASSLGTGEAFF
J gene: TRBJ2-7; D gene: NA; V gene: TRBV19; CDR3 protein: CAPLGGDSYEQYF
J gene: TRBJ1-5; D gene: NA; V gene: TRBV10-3; CDR3 protein: CAPPARHSNQPQHF
J gene: TRBJ1-2; D gene: NA; V gene: TRBV5-1; CDR3 protein: CASSSKDGYTF
J gene: TRBJ2-7; D gene: NA; V gene: TRBV2; CDR3 protein: CASTVLGLGEQYF
J gene: TRBJ2-1; D gene: TRBD2; V gene: TRBV5-5; CDR3 protein: CASSLSLGGAYNEQFF
J gene: TRBJ1-6; D gene: NA; V gene: TRBV6-5; CDR3 protein: CASSSGRYNSPLHF
J gene: TRBJ1-1; D gene: TRBD1; V gene: TRBV19; CDR3 protein: CASSPGDRGRWTEAFF
J gene: TRBJ1-2; D gene: NA; V gene: TRBV28; CDR3 protein: CASSAYSSYGYTF
J gene: TRBJ2-7; D gene: NA; V gene: TRBV28; CDR3 protein: CASSLLSHEQYF
J gene: TRBJ1-1; D gene: NA; V gene: TRBV28; CDR3 protein: CASSLGNTEAFF
J gene: TRBJ2-7; D gene: TRBD2; V gene: TRBV9; CDR3 protein: CASSQRDFSYEQYF
J gene: TRBJ1-4; D gene: TRBD1; V gene: TRBV7-2; CDR3 protein: CASSTDRAEKLFF
J gene: TRBJ1-2; D gene: NA; V gene: TRBV5-6; CDR3 protein: CAGGRRAESGYTF
J gene: TRBJ2-7; D gene: NA; V gene: TRBV19; CDR3 protein: CASSSRQTDRHYEQYF
J gene: TRBJ1-2; D gene: NA; V gene: TRBV18; CDR3 protein: CASSPGLGNNANYGYTF
J gene: TRBJ2-5; D gene: NA; V gene: TRBV28; CDR3 protein: CASSEETQYF